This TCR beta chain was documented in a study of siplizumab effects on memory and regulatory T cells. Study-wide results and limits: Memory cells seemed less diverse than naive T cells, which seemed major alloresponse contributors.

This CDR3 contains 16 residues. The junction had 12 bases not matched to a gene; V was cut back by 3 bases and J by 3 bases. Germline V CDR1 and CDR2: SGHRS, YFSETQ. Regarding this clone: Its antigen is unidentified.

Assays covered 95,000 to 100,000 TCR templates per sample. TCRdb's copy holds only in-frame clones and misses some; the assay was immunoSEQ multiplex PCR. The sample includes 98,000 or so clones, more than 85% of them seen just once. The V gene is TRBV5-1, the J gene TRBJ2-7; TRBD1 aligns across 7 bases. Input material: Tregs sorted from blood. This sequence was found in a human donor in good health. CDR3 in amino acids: CASSSFAGQVVYEQYF. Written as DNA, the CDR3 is TGCGCCAGCAGCTCGTTCGCCGGACAGGTCGTCTACGAGCAGTACTTC.